This T cell receptor beta chain was captured in a study of cytomegalovirus exposure and HLA in healthy donors. Notes on this clone: The antigen is undetermined.

The CDR3 runs 14 residues. In germline, CDR1 is KGHSH, CDR2 LQKENI. V lost 5 bases and J 0 bases, leaving 10 bases between the germline ends. General study results and limits: There were about 160 TCR beta chains listed as cytomegalovirus-associated. Earlier results showed most TCR beta V segments being productive about 87% or about 30% of the time.

Among the donors, all were healthy bone marrow donors. Donors likely had unrecorded immune exposures despite being nominally healthy when sampled. The PCR ran on 60 Vbeta and 13 Jbeta primers. This table comes from immunoSEQ multiplex PCR, and its TCRdb copy is limited to in-frame clones, with some not included. The data contain about 32,000 clones, around 80% of them singletons. This chain connects TRBV18 to TRBJ1-1; D gene unclear. The sequenced material came from PBMCs. The clonotype originates from a young woman in good health and CMV-seronegative. Here the CDR3 reads CASSVPRVNTEAFF. CDR3 bases: TGTGCCAGCTCAGTCCCGAGGGTGAACACTGAAGCTTTCTTT.